This TCR beta chain derives from a study of blood T cell repertoires in COVID-19. CDR3 size: 11 residues. Germline lookup yields CDR1 DFQATT and CDR2 SNEGSKA (reference sequence). V gave up 7 bases and J gave up 4 bases, with 7 bases separating them. Per the study methods: Amplification of reference gene primers provided the estimated nucleated cell counts. Data came from immunoSEQ multiplex PCR; TCRdb stores just in-frame clones and leaves some out. V, J and clone size were drawn from that table, and D and trimming were deduced from the DNA. The sample yields about 110,000 clones, around 89% seen once.

The chain has TRBV20-1 and TRBJ1-4; D call uncertain. Sequenced input: peripheral blood. This receptor was taken from a woman aged 50 to 65 with acute or convalescent COVID-19. CDR3 in DNA: TGCAGTGGGAGGGATAATGAAAAACTGTTTTTT. Translated, it gives CSGRDNEKLFF.